The clone carrying this TCR beta chain was picked up one time. Antigen specificity is unknown. The time point is: week 35, safety follow-up. Vaccination comprised doses that each held 300 ug of mutant IDH1 20-mer peptide, plus topical imiquimod. This sample is part of a study of a mutant IDH1 vaccine in newly diagnosed glioma. Overall study: With temozolomide cycles, or 4-6 weeks after radiotherapy alone, vaccination was started.

Sequencing was performed with immunoSEQ multiplex PCR; in TCRdb, only in-frame clones are kept and a portion is missing. The sample includes around 44,000 clones, around four fifths seen only once; the top ten take about 7%. Losses at the gene ends were 4 bases for V and 7 bases for J; bases not matched to a gene: 6. This CDR3 contains 14 residues. Germline CDR1 is MGHRA and CDR2 is YSYEKL. Sequenced material: PBMCs, taken from a glioma patient whose treatment included an IDH1 peptide vaccine. V is TRBV4-1 and J is TRBJ2-1, with 8 bases that match TRBD1. The TCR comes from a man aged 35-49 years with glioma. The CDR3 is CASSPNTGGNEQFF. CDR3 bases: TGCGCCAGCAGCCCAAATACAGGGGGTAATGAGCAGTTCTTC.